The clone carrying this TCR beta chain was counted many times. Antigen specificity is unknown. RNA transcripts were the template, and TCR beta CDR3 regions were amplified from them. Following a first-round RT-PCR that used HTBI primers, a second-round multiplex PCR was carried out. TCRdb fed the multiplex PCR reads into MiXCR, producing one record per CDR3 protein. The data show about 380,000 distinct CDR3 sequences, approximately 15% seen once. Ophthalmopathy absent within 18 months of follow-up marked hyperthyroidism as stable. The record originates from a study of Graves' ophthalmopathy and Graves' hyperthyroidism. The CDR3 is 15 amino acids. The V end lost 2 bases, the J end lost 2 bases, and 12 bases lay between the germline ends. The germline CDR1 and CDR2 sequences are MNHEY and SVGAGI. Study-wide results and limits: Among expanded thyroid clonotypes above 0.001 frequency, most also occurred in blood.

Sequencing used peripheral blood. This clonotype was sampled from a woman aged 18-29 years with stable Graves' hyperthyroidism. J is TRBJ1-2 and V is TRBV6-5; no clear D gene. CDR3 amino acids: CASSYVLHQNYGYTF. The DNA of the CDR3 is TGTGCCAGCAGTTACGTATTGCATCAGAACTATGGCTACACCTTC.